The 5 T cell receptor beta chains given below trace back to one sample, sequenced in a study of TIL therapy for anti-PD-1-resistant metastatic lung cancer (dated by TCRdb to the early 2020s). The time point tag for this specimen amounts to: pre-treatment sample, taken before nivolumab and TIL therapy. The baseline tumor samples were excised metastases, mostly pleural nodules or supraclavicular lymph nodes, taken from the same resection that was used to grow TIL. The immunoSEQ v3 hsTCRB kit was used to amplify TCR beta CDR3 regions from genomic DNA through bias-controlled multiplex PCR. TCRdb took over this immuneACCESS table, retaining in-frame rearrangements with V and J assigned. Such tables are incomplete; in checked studies, under half of the missing clones stem from an unresolved V gene, and the remainder is unexplained. The sample records about 95,000 clones, under 70% of which are singletons. The ten largest account for 9.5% to 13% of the sample.

Here the sequenced sample was tumor tissue, taken at baseline. All receptors derive from a person between 30 and 79 years old with non-small cell lung cancer.

This clone was seen only a few times. The chain has TRBV7-2 and TRBJ2-4, with 8 bases aligning to TRBD1. Germline trimming cut 4 bases from V and 10 bases from J; bases unmatched to any gene: 15. Germline V CDR1 and CDR2: SGHTA, FQGNSA. The CDR3 extends over 16 amino acids. The CDR3 protein is CASSSKGGQGTGIQYF. CDR3 DNA: TGTGCCAGCAGCTCGAAGGGCGGACAGGGAACGGGGATTCAGTACTTC.

A single count supports this clone. V is TRBV18 and J is TRBJ2-5; D call uncertain. Germline V lookup: CDR1 KGHSH, CDR2 LQKENI. V lost 3 bases and J 7 bases, leaving 12 bases between the germline ends. This CDR3 contains 13 residues. CDR3 bases: TGTGCCAGCTCACCCGACGGGCCGGGGACCCAGTACTTC. Protein product: CASSPDGPGTQYF.

V gene TRBV5-1 combines with J gene TRBJ2-3; the match to TRBD2 covers 16 bases. The junction had 5 bases not matched to a gene; V was cut back by 2 bases and J by 8 bases. Germline V CDR1 and CDR2: SGHRS, YFSETQ. This CDR3 has 16 residues. CDR3 coding DNA: TGCGCCAGCAGCTTACCGGGACTAGCGGGAGGGGGTACGCAGTATTTT. Amino acids: CASSLPGLAGGGTQYF.

The chain employs TRBV28 and TRBJ2-7; tentative D call: TRBD2 (6 bases). The CDR3 spans 12 residues. In germline, CDR1 is MDHEN, CDR2 SYDVKM. Trimming cost V 6 bases and J 4 bases, with 10 bases left between them. The chain's CDR3 is CASSLSGYEQYF. As DNA, the CDR3 is TGTGCCAGCAGCCTTAGCGGATACGAGCAGTACTTC.

On this clone itself: At one end the junction does not follow the germline gene, possibly because of a read error. Other DNA sequences in this specimen translate into the identical CDR3. The rearrangement links TRBV18 to TRBJ2-3; tentative D call: TRBD2 (6 bases). The CDR3 consists of 17 residues. CDR1 and CDR2 from the germline V gene are KGHSH and LQKENI. The CDR3 is CASSPMYYSGPTDTQYF. The CDR3 DNA reads as TGTGCTAGCTCACCCATGTACTATAGCGGTCCCACAGATACGCAGTATTTT.